The T cell receptor (beta chain) under discussion was sequenced for a study of T cell responses to AZD1222 COVID-19 vaccine. In the study overall: Second-dose intervals of approximately 4 or approximately 12 weeks were pooled.

The method was immunoSEQ multiplex PCR; TCRdb's version includes in-frame clones alone and lacks a portion of them. The table shows some 180,000 clones, with almost 95% occurring only once. Study-wide points: An increase in Spike-specific TCR breadth and depth was observed after two AZD1222 doses. The donor group comprised mostly white British people and more females; the analysis possibly underestimated clonal diversity. Per reports, nearly half of all spike-specific TCRs target regions that are unmutated in variants.

Concerning this clone itself: Its antigen is still unknown.

The specimen comprised peripheral blood, sampled on day 0 of AZD1222 vaccination. The TCR originated in an adult in good health.

The CDR3 sequence: CASSHGETQYF. CDR3 sequence (DNA): TGTGCCAGCAGTCACGGGGAGACCCAGTACTTC. The chain combines TRBV28 with TRBJ2-5; D unclear. V was clipped by 5 bases and J by 5 bases, with 6 bases between them. CDR1 is MDHEN, CDR2 SYDVKM, per germline. The CDR3 has 11 residues.